This TCR beta chain was profiled in a study of CD8+ T cells in alopecia areata. Investigators isolated RNA and reverse transcribed it into cDNA to act as the sequencing template. Here immunoSEQ multiplex PCR was the method, and the copy in TCRdb shows in-frame clones only, minus some. The table lists around 200,000 clones, 64% of them singletons. This sample's treatment: oral pan-JAK inhibitor, 5-10 mg twice daily. Whole-study results and caveats: Lesional scalp exceeded normal scalp in clonality, especially in alopecia totalis/universalis.

Remarks on this clone: Its antigen is unknown.

Trimming removed 6 bases from V and 4 bases from J, with 10 bases in between. The CDR3 loop spans 13 amino acids. Germline V lookup: CDR1 SGHAT, CDR2 FQNNGV. The V gene is TRBV11-2, the J gene TRBJ2-1, with D hard to call. The sequencing used CD4+ T cells sorted from blood, collected at week 4, from a patient treated with tofacitinib. This TCR was recovered from a human donor with alopecia areata. The CDR3 DNA reads TGTGCCAGCAGTACCCACCTTTACAATGAGCAGTTCTTC. It translates to CASSTHLYNEQFF.